The 18 T cell receptor beta chains reported below all come from one sample, sequenced in a study of tumor-infiltrating lymphocytes in primary liver carcinoma. They got blood RNA out of unsorted whole blood and also pulled out germline DNA. Total RNA amounting to 500 ng was the source from which TCR beta cDNA was made with a constant-region primer. Sequencing libraries for TCR beta derived from three nested multiplex PCR rounds that used slightly modified ARM-PCR. The study ran its first two PCR rounds for 9 to 10 cycles each, using TRBV1-TRBV30 forward primers and a C-beta reverse primer. A single record per CDR3 protein comes from TCRdb applying MiXCR to the multiplex PCR reads. The repertoire holds 310,000 or so distinct CDR3 sequences, with around three fifths as singletons. The sequenced material came from peripheral blood. All receptors derive from a young woman with primary liver carcinoma and hepatitis B virus infection.

This clonotype was recorded many times. The chain carries TRBV4-1 and TRBJ1-1, with D unclear. This CDR3 comprises 14 residues. The germline V and J ends were trimmed by 4 bases and 4 bases, with 13 bases remaining between them. In germline, CDR1 is MGHRA, CDR2 YSYEKL. CDR3 bases: TGCGCCAGCAGCCGAGCAGCCCTAGGCACTGAAGCTTTCTTT. Translating it yields CASSRAALGTEAFF.

The chain is built from TRBV12-3 or TRBV12-4 and TRBJ2-4, with 9 bases that match TRBD1. Trimming removed 3 bases from V and 6 bases from J; junction bases left unmatched: 3. CDR3 length equals 14 residues. In nucleotides, the CDR3 is TGTGCCAGCAGTTTTTGGGACAGGGCAAACATTCAGTACTTC. Its translation is CASSFWDRANIQYF.

The gene calls are TRBV5-1 and TRBJ2-3, with 11 positions matching TRBD2. Trimming at V came to 6 bases and at J to 4 bases, leaving 7 bases not matched to a gene. This CDR3 spans 15 amino acids. CDR1 SGHRS and CDR2 YFSETQ come from the germline V gene. The CDR3 loop reads CASTSLAGVSDTQYF. The CDR3, as DNA: TGCGCCAGCACGTCACTAGCGGGAGTCTCAGATACGCAGTATTTT.

Concerning this clonotype itself: One end of the junction does not line up with germline, which may come from a read error. The chain joins TRBV7-2 to TRBJ2-7; 10 bases fit TRBD2. Germline V CDR1 and CDR2: SGHTA, FQGNSA. The CDR3 spans 15 residues. CDR3 in amino acids: CASSISGLAPYERYF. The CDR3 nucleotides read TGTGCCAGCAGCATCTCGGGACTAGCGCCCTACGAGCGGTACTTC.

This clonotype was recorded only once. The chain joins TRBV28 to TRBJ2-5, with 7 bases identical to TRBD1. Germline lookup yields CDR1 MDHEN and CDR2 SYDVKM. CDR3 length equals 13 residues. The V gene end was trimmed by 7 bases and the J gene end by 5 bases; junction bases not matched to a gene: 7. The CDR3 loop is CASTLDRVETQYF. CDR3 DNA sequence: TGTGCCAGCACCTTAGACAGGGTTGAGACCCAGTACTTC.

Note on this clonotype: Germline is not matched at one junction end, which may reflect a read error. This CDR3 is CASSKGLAFPDTRYF. The CDR3 DNA sequence: TGTGCCAGCAGCAAGGGACTAGCGTTCCCAGATACGCGGTATTTT. This sequence joins TRBV7-9 and TRBJ2-3, with TRBD2 matching 10 bases. The CDR3 consists of 15 residues. Germline V gene data show CDR1 as SEHNR and CDR2 as FQNEAQ (reference sequence).

This clonotype showed up just once. It may be a read error: a sequence one base away is much more abundant. The genes are TRBV6-5 and TRBJ2-5; no firm D call. The CDR3 is 14 residues long. Germline CDR1 is MNHEY and CDR2 is SVGAGI. The CDR3 nucleotides are TGTGCCAGCACCCGTTCCCGAAGATCAGAGGCCCAGTACTTC. It is translated as CASTRSRRSEAQYF.

This clonotype was recorded a few times. The V call is TRBV12-3 or TRBV12-4, the J call TRBJ1-2, with a possible D match to TRBD1 (6 bases). The CDR3 consists of 14 residues. The V and J ends lost 2 bases and 4 bases respectively, with 11 bases between them. The CDR3 DNA sequence: TGTGCCAGCAGTTTAAGTACAGGGTTCTATGGCTACACCTTC. Amino acid sequence: CASSLSTGFYGYTF.

This clonotype was recorded only once. A much larger clone differs by one base, so this may be a read error. The chain couples TRBV12-3 or TRBV12-4 to TRBJ2-2; 9 nucleotides line up with TRBD2. The length of the CDR3 is 14 residues. CDR3 bases: TGTGCCAGCAGCCTAGCGGGAAGGGCCGGGGAGCTGTCTTTT. Translating gives CASSLAGRAGELSF.

This clonotype was recorded many times. The chain links TRBV29-1 to TRBJ2-5, with a weak D call TRBD2 (6 bases). V was pared by 7 bases and J by 0 bases, with 12 bases between. CDR3 length: 13 residues. CDR1 and CDR2 (germline): SQVTM, ANQGSEA. The CDR3 DNA sequence: TGCAGCGCCGGAGGGTGGGACCAAGAGACCCAGTACTTC. This translates into CSAGGWDQETQYF.

As regards this clonotype: With a much larger clone just one base away, this may be a read error. The CDR3 reads CAGSYTDRGPYEQYF. CDR3 DNA: TGTGCCGGCAGTTACACGGACAGGGGGCCATACGAGCAGTACTTC. The gene calls are TRBV6-2 or TRBV6-3 and TRBJ2-7; 11 nucleotides match TRBD1. The CDR3 totals 15 residues. Per the germline V gene, CDR1 is MNHEY and CDR2 is SVGEGT.

This clonotype appeared a few times. The rearrangement uses TRBV28 and TRBJ2-5; weak D call: TRBD1 (7 bases). Trimming shortened V by 7 bases and J by 3 bases, and 15 bases separated the two germline ends. The germline CDR1 and CDR2 sequences are MDHEN and SYDVKM. This CDR3 region has 14 residues. CDR3 nucleotide sequence: TGTGCCAGCACGGAGGGGACAGCTAAAGAGACCCAGTACTTC. Translation: CASTEGTAKETQYF.

On this clonotype: Relative to the germline gene, one junction end is altered; a read error may explain this. The CDR3 reads CSARDYLDRRGYGYTF. CDR3 bases: TGCAGTGCGAGAGACTATTTGGACCGACGAGGCTATGGCTACACCTTC. The chain is built from TRBV20-1 and TRBJ1-2; D unclear. The CDR3 loop spans 16 amino acids. Per the germline V gene, CDR1 is DFQATT and CDR2 is SNEGSKA (reference sequence).

A note on this clonotype: Since the CDR3 does not end with the conserved phenylalanine or tryptophan, this likely comes from a read error. The rearrangement uses TRBV11-2 and TRBJ1-5; 10 bases agree with TRBD1. Germline V gene lookup returns CDR1 SGHAT and CDR2 FQNNGV. This CDR3 is 15 amino acids long. The CDR3 nucleotides read TGTGCCAGTAGCTTAGGGACAGGGGGCAATCAGCCCCAGCATATT. This sequence encodes CASSLGTGGNQPQHI.

The chain recombines TRBV29-1 with TRBJ1-5; weak D call: TRBD1 (6 bases). The CDR3 has 13 residues. V lost 7 bases and J lost 6, with 16 bases in between. CDR1 is SQVTM and CDR2 is ANQGSEA in the germline V gene. CDR3 sequence: CSARQDRSQPQHF. CDR3 nucleotide sequence: TGCAGCGCTAGACAGGATCGCAGTCAGCCCCAGCATTTT. The full variable domain, completed using reference TRBV29-1 and TRBJ1-5, is SAVISQKPSRDICQRGTSLTIQCQVDSQVTMMFWYRQQPGQSLTLIATANQGSEATYESGFVIDKFPISRPNLTFSTLTVSNMSPEDSSIYLCSARQDRSQPQHFGDGTRLSIL.

The chain couples TRBV11-2 to TRBJ2-5; D gene unclear. Trimming removed 1 base at V and 7 bases at J, with 13 bases between. The CDR3 is made up of 14 amino acids. Per germline, CDR1 SGHAT and CDR2 FQNNGV. The CDR3 nucleotides read TGTGCCAGCAGCTTAGGATCCGGGTTAGGGACCCAGTACTTC. The encoded protein is CASSLGSGLGTQYF.

This clonotype appeared once. A much bigger clone sits one base away, suggesting this may be a read error. The V and J genes are TRBV29-1 and TRBJ1-1, with D possibly TRBD1 on 6 matching bases. V lost 5 bases, J lost 3 bases, and 16 bases lay in between. CDR1 is SQVTM, CDR2 ANQGSEA, per germline. The length of the CDR3 is 14 residues. The CDR3 nucleotides read TGCAGCGTTTGCCTACCGACAGGTTACACTGAAGCTTTCTTT. Protein: CSVCLPTGYTEAFF.

This clonotype came up many times. This chain links TRBV6-2 or TRBV6-3 with TRBJ2-5; possibly TRBD1 for D (6 bases). V was clipped by 5 bases and J by 6 bases, with 13 bases between them. The CDR3 has 13 amino acids. The germline V gene has CDR1 MNHEY and CDR2 SVGEGT. The CDR3, as DNA: TGTGCCAGCAGTCTCCGGGACACGAAGACCCAGTACTTC. Translation gives CASSLRDTKTQYF.